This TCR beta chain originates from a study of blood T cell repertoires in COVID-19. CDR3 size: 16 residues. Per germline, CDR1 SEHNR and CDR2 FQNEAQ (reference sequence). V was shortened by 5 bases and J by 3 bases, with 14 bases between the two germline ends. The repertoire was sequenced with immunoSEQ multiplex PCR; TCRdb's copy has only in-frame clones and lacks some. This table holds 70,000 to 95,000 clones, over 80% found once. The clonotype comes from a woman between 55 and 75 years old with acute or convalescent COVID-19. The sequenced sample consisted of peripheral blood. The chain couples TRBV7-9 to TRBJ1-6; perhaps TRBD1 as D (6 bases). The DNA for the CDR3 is TGTGCCAGCAGCCGATACAGGGTCAACTATAATTCACCCCTCCACTTT. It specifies CASSRYRVNYNSPLHF.